The entry that follows covers one T cell receptor beta chain sequence. This clonotype has only a few counts. Its antigen is currently not known. The input lacks base qualities; no much larger clone sits a single base away. The sample comes from a study of T cells in Graves' hyperthyroidism and ophthalmopathy (dated by TCRdb to between 2018 and 2020). With respect to the entire study: Peripheral blood was sampled at the time of initial diagnosis, prior to any treatment. An independent validation cohort of 18 to 20 hyperthyroidism patients and about 15 patients who later progressed to ophthalmopathy tested prospective prediction of ophthalmopathy. In several Graves' hyperthyroidism patients, the study also compared T-cell repertoires from thyroid tissue with T-cell repertoires from blood. According to the paper, TCR Vbeta CDR3 sequencing was carried out on more than 120 peripheral blood samples, which came from over 40 ophthalmopathy, approximately 78 hyperthyroidism and approximately 17 progressor patients. A discovery cohort of about 96 patients, roughly 43 with Graves' ophthalmopathy and about 58 with stable Graves' hyperthyroidism, was used to find distinguishing TCR V-J signatures. The 75 to 100 discovery patients were randomly split 7:3 into training and test sets. Following sampling, methimazole starting at 30 mg daily was given to hyperthyroidism patients, and high-dose intravenous methylprednisolone was given to ophthalmopathy patients.

The CDR3 runs 13 amino acids, cysteine and phenylalanine included. The kept DNA is CDR3 alone, 39 bases in frame from the first base. Looking up the germline V gene yields CDR1 MNHNS and CDR2 SASEGT. The V and J ends are trimmed by 7 bases and 8 bases, leaving 17 bases between them. Ophthalmopathy patients had moderately to severely active disease, with a Clinical Activity Score of 3 or more, a NOSPECS grade of 4 or more, and a disease duration of less than 3 months. Patients with uncontrolled infections, other autoimmune diseases, pregnancy or lactation were excluded. Clinical symptoms, serum thyroxine and TRAb, thyroid ultrasound, and orbital computed tomography formed the basis for the diagnoses. PBMCs were separated from approximately 9.9 ml of fresh peripheral blood using Ficoll-Paque density gradient centrifugation. Total RNA was extracted with Trizol reagent, and quality was checked on an Agilent 2100 Bioanalyzer.

TCR beta CDR3 regions were amplified from RNA transcripts. The first round of RT-PCR for the TCR CDR3 was performed with the HTBI primer set and the Qiagen OneStep RT-PCR kit. The libraries were constructed in a second round of multiplex PCR and then size-selected and purified. The libraries were sequenced on an Illumina HiSeq2000 using paired-end 100 bp reads. Concerning the study's data processing: SOAPnuke was used to process the raw data, removing reads that contained adapters or uncalled bases, had a mean Phred below 15, or lacked an exact match to the constant primer or identifier. High-quality paired reads were merged with COPE v1.2.5, and unique nucleotide sequences were defined as clonotypes. Clonotypes were aligned to IMGT TRBV, TRBD and TRBJ reference segments using MiTCR v1.1. Analysis was restricted to V-J combinations with a frequency above 0.0001, which covered 99.2% of repertoires. A TCS score was defined as the ratio between F50 (clonal expansion) and ExV (chaos), using BLOSUM62-based TCRdist between CDR3 peptides within each V-J. Welch's t-statistics and random forest reduced roughly 500 V-J features to about 13, which were used in a naive Bayes classifier (R e1071). Starting from the raw public reads, TCRdb applied fastp trimming at Q25, assembled clones with MiXCR and retained in-frame beta chains. Identical CDR3 proteins give one entry, which carries the most common genes and DNA. TCRdb assigned the V and J calls; the authors' analysis was not used. The sample includes about 380,000 distinct CDR3 sequences, with 18% observed a single time. 35% to 45% of the sample is taken by the ten largest.

Results and caveats for the whole study, not just this receptor: Blood samples also contained most of the expanded thyroid clonotypes (frequency above 0.001), which suggests that blood repertoires may reflect thyroid immune responses. In validation, the model predicted progression to ophthalmopathy with roughly 70% sensitivity and approximately 74% specificity, a median of about 6 months before onset. No statistical method was used to fix the sample size in advance, and group allocation was not hidden from the investigators. Ophthalmopathy was separated from stable hyperthyroidism by a 13 V-J signature model, with around 90% sensitivity and 81% to 82% specificity obtained in cross-validation and 80%/75% obtained in testing.

The TCR originated in a man aged 18-30 years with Graves' ophthalmopathy. The V and J segments used are TRBV6-1 and TRBJ1-2, and TRBD1 may be the D gene, going by 6 matching bases. The sample consisted of blood. At the DNA level, the sequence is TGTGCCAGCAAACCCCGGGGGACAAAGGGCTACACCTTC. The translation is CASKPRGTKGYTF.